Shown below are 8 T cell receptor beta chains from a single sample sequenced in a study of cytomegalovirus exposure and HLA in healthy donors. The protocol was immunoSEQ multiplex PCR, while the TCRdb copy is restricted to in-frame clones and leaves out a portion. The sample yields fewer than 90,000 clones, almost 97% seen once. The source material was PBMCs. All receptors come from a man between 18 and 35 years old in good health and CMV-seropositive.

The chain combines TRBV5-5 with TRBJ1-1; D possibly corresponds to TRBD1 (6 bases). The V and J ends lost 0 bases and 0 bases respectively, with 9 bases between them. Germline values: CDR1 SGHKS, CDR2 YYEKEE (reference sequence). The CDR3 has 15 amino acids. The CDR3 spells CASSLEGQLNTEAFF. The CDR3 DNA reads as TGTGCCAGCAGCTTGGAAGGACAGCTGAACACTGAAGCTTTCTTT.

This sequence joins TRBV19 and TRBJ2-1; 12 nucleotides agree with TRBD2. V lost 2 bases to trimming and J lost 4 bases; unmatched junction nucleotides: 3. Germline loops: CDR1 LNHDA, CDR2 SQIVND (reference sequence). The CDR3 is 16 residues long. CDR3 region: CASSISGTSGYNEQFF. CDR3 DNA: TGTGCCAGTAGTATATCCGGGACTAGCGGGTACAATGAGCAGTTCTTC.

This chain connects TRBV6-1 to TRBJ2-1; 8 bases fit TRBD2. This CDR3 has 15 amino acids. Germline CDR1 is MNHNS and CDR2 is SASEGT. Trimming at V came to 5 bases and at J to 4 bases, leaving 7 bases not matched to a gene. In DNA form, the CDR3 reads TGTGCCAGCAGTTTCGGAGCGGGAGTTTACAATGAGCAGTTCTTC. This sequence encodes CASSFGAGVYNEQFF.

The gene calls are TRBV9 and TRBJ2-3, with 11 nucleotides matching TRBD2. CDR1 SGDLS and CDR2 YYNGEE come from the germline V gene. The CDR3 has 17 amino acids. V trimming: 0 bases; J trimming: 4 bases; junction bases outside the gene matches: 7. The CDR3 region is CASSVASSGRFSDTQYF. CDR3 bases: TGTGCCAGCAGCGTAGCTTCTAGCGGGAGGTTCTCAGATACGCAGTATTTT.

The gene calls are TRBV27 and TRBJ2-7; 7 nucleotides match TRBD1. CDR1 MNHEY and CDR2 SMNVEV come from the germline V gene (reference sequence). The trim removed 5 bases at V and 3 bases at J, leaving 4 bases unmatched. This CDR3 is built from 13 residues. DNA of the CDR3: TGTGCCAGCAGTCTTGACAGGGACTACGAGCAGTACTTC. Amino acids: CASSLDRDYEQYF.

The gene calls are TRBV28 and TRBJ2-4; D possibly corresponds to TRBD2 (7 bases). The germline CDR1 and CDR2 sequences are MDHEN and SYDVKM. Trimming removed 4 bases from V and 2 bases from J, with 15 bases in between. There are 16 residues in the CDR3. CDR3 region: CASSSRRRGPKNIQYF. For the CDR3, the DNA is TGTGCCAGCAGTTCGAGAAGGCGGGGGCCCAAAAACATTCAGTACTTC.

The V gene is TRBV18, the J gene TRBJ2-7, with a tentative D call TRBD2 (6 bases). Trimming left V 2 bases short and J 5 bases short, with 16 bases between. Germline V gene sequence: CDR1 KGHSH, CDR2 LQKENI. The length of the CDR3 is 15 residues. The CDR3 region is CASSPTGGVGDEQYF. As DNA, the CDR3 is TGTGCCAGCTCACCAACCGGGGGAGTGGGAGACGAGCAGTACTTC.

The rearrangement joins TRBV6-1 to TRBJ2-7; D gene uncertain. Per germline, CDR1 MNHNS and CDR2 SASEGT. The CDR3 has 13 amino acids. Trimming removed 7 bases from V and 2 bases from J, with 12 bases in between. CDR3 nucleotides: TGTGCCAGCACCCCTGAGCGTGCCTACGAGCAGTACTTC. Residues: CASTPERAYEQYF.